One sample yielded the 20 T cell receptor beta chains listed below, sequenced in a study of cytomegalovirus exposure and HLA in healthy donors. The PCR employed 60 Vbeta primers together with 13 Jbeta primers. Generated by immunoSEQ multiplex PCR, the TCRdb table keeps only in-frame clones and is missing some. This table holds approximately 100,000 clones, about three quarters found once. The sequenced material came from PBMCs. All receptors derive from a female donor in good health and CMV-seronegative.

This chain connects TRBV4-1 to TRBJ2-5, with 8 bases that match TRBD2. The DNA end lines up better with TRBJ2-7; the J call may be wrong. The CDR3 has 14 amino acids. Germline loops: CDR1 MGHRA, CDR2 YSYEKL. The CDR3 loop is CASSQSGGNYEQYF. In nucleotides, the CDR3 is TGCGCCAGCAGCCAGAGCGGGGGTAACTACGAGCAGTACTTC.

The chain carries TRBV14 and TRBJ2-3; 9 nucleotides match TRBD2. The ends lost 6 bases at V and 4 bases at J; junction bases unmatched: 11. CDR1 SGHDN and CDR2 FVKESK come from the germline V gene. The length of the CDR3 is 16 residues. This chain's CDR3 is CASRISLAGLSDTQYF. In nucleotides, the CDR3 is TGTGCCAGCAGGATAAGTCTAGCGGGGCTATCAGATACGCAGTATTTT.

This clone turned up a few times. The chain recombines TRBV5-6 with TRBJ2-7, with D perhaps matching TRBD1 (6 bases). Germline-derived CDR1 and CDR2 are SGHDT and YYEEEE. V lost 4 bases and J lost 2, with 13 bases in between. The CDR3 extends over 14 amino acids. Here the CDR3 DNA reads TGTGCCAGCAGCATACTACAGGGAACCTACGAGCAGTACTTC. It specifies CASSILQGTYEQYF.

This chain links TRBV20-1 with TRBJ2-7, with D possibly TRBD1 on 5 matching bases. Deletions cut 6 bases from V and 5 bases from J, with 11 bases between. In germline, CDR1 is DFQATT, CDR2 SNEGSKA (reference sequence). There are 11 residues in the CDR3. DNA for the CDR3: TGCAGTGCCGGTACCAGGGACGAGCAGTACTTC. This encodes CSAGTRDEQYF.

The chain has TRBV7-9 and TRBJ2-3; possible D gene TRBD2, 7 bases. The CDR3 length is 17 residues. CDR1 and CDR2 (germline): SEHNR, FQNEAQ (reference sequence). Trimming took 5 bases from V and 1 from J, leaving 19 bases between them. CDR3 residues: CASSRTLGGPGTDTQYF. The CDR3 coding sequence is TGTGCCAGCAGCCGTACCCTCGGGGGGCCCGGCACAGATACGCAGTATTTT.

The CDR3 region has the DNA TGTGCCAGCAGTGCTACCGGACAGGGAGGAAACACCATATATTTT. Translation gives CASSATGQGGNTIYF. This rearrangement joins TRBV25-1 to TRBJ1-3; 8 bases are a match to TRBD1. The CDR3 is 15 amino acids. Germline CDR1 MGHDK, CDR2 SYGVNS. The V and J ends lost 4 bases and 4 bases, in that order; junction bases with no gene match: 6. Variable domain in full (rest from reference TRBV25-1 and TRBJ1-3): EADIYQTPRYLVIGTGKKITLECSQTMGHDKMYWYQQDPGMELHLIHYSYGVNSTEKGDLSSESTVSRIRTEHFPLTLESARPSHTSQYLCASSATGQGGNTIYFGEGSWLTVV.

This clone has just a few counts. The CDR3 loop is CASRKAGASDGYTF. Here the CDR3 DNA reads TGCGCCAGCAGGAAGGCAGGGGCGTCAGATGGCTACACCTTC. The chain couples TRBV10-2 to TRBJ1-2, with D possibly TRBD1 on 6 matching bases. V lost 6 bases and J lost 6, with 17 bases in between. The CDR3 spans 14 residues. Germline V lookup: CDR1 WSHSY, CDR2 SAAADI.

V gene TRBV6-1 combines with J gene TRBJ1-4, with a tentative D call TRBD1 (5 bases). The length of the CDR3 is 14 residues. V lost 1 base and J 9 bases, leaving 12 bases between the germline ends. Germline V gene sequence: CDR1 MNHNS, CDR2 SASEGT. CDR3 DNA sequence: TGTGCCAGCAGTGAAGTGGGGGGTTCCCAAAAACTGTTTTTT. This translates into CASSEVGGSQKLFF.

The chain couples TRBV13 to TRBJ1-2; D not resolved. Germline V gene data show CDR1 as PRHDT and CDR2 as FYEKMQ (reference sequence). The CDR3 extends over 16 amino acids. V dropped 2 bases and J dropped 4 bases, with 17 bases sitting between them. In DNA, the CDR3 is TGTGCCAGCAGCTTATGGGCAGCCTCAACCCCCTATGGCTACACCTTC. Its protein product is CASSLWAASTPYGYTF.

This clone was seen once. V and J are TRBV28 and TRBJ1-2; tentative D call: TRBD1 (5 bases). Germline V gene lookup returns CDR1 MDHEN and CDR2 SYDVKM. The CDR3 extends over 14 amino acids. V was clipped by 4 bases and J by 5 bases, with 14 bases between them. This CDR3 is CASSSTGDRYGYTF. DNA for the CDR3: TGTGCCAGCAGTTCTACAGGAGATCGGTATGGCTACACCTTC.

The chain is built from TRBV4-1 and TRBJ2-7; 7 nucleotides align to TRBD1. The CDR3 has 16 residues. Germline trimming cut 2 bases from V and 2 bases from J; bases unmatched to any gene: 9. Germline CDR1 reads MGHRA; CDR2 reads YSYEKL. DNA for the CDR3: TGCGCCAGCAGCCAATTACCGACAGGGACCCCCTACGAGCAGTACTTC. This sequence encodes CASSQLPTGTPYEQYF.

Comment on this clone: One end of the junction fails to match germline, which may point to a read error. The rearrangement joins TRBV7-7 to TRBJ2-5; D possibly corresponds to TRBD2 (6 bases). Per germline, CDR1 SSHAT and CDR2 FNYEAQ (reference sequence). CDR3 length: 16 residues. The CDR3, as DNA: TGTGCTAGCAGCTTGGACGGTGGTGGTGGAGGGGAGACCCAGTACTTC. Protein product: CASSLDGGGGGETQYF.

This clone has only a few counts. The chain uses TRBV5-6 and TRBJ2-7, with TRBD1 matching 9 bases. CDR1 SGHDT and CDR2 YYEEEE come from the germline V gene. The CDR3 covers 14 residues. Unmatched junction bases numbered 6, after V lost 6 bases and J lost 2 bases. CDR3 loop: CASTTRDRAYEQYF. The CDR3 coding sequence is TGTGCCAGCACTACAAGGGACAGGGCCTACGAGCAGTACTTC.

The V gene is TRBV5-1, the J gene TRBJ2-2; tentatively, D is TRBD1 (6 bases). The CDR3 is 16 residues long. The germline CDR1 and CDR2 sequences are SGHRS and YFSETQ. Trimming left V 3 bases short and J 3 bases short, with 15 bases between. The CDR3 reads CASSSTGMGDTGELFF. The CDR3, as DNA: TGCGCCAGCAGCTCAACAGGGATGGGCGACACCGGGGAGCTGTTTTTT.

The chain uses TRBV2 and TRBJ2-1; D uncertain. CDR1 and CDR2 (germline): SNHLY, FYNNEI. V lost 0 bases and J lost 9, with 3 bases in between. The CDR3 totals 11 residues. The CDR3 DNA reads TGTGCCAGCAGTGAAGCTAGTGAGCAGTTCTTC. It yields the protein CASSEASEQFF.

The V call is TRBV25-1, the J call TRBJ2-1; maybe TRBD1 (6 bases). Between the trimmed V and J ends, which lost 3 bases and 8 bases, there was a span of 8 bases. Germline-derived CDR1 and CDR2 are MGHDK and SYGVNS. CDR3 length equals 12 residues. The CDR3 DNA reads as TGTGCCAGCAGTGACCAGGGGTATGAGCAGTTCTTC. Encoded protein: CASSDQGYEQFF.

This clone was observed a few times. The chain is built from TRBV9 and TRBJ1-1; 7 bases line up with TRBD1. CDR3 length: 13 residues. Looked up from germline, CDR1 is SGDLS and CDR2 is YYNGEE. V gave up 3 bases and J gave up 6 bases; unmatched junction bases: 5. For the CDR3, the DNA is TGTGCCAGCAGCGACCACGACAGGGCTGAAGCTTTCTTT. Its translation: CASSDHDRAEAFF.

This clone has a single count. The V and J genes are TRBV5-1 and TRBJ1-2, with TRBD1 as a possible D gene (6 bases). The CDR3 covers 13 residues. Per germline, CDR1 SGHRS and CDR2 YFSETQ. V lost 1 base and J lost 4, with 8 bases in between. The CDR3 loop reads CASSLIRGYGYTF. The CDR3 DNA is TGCGCCAGCAGCTTGATCAGGGGCTATGGCTACACCTTC.

The J gene is TRBJ1-3, the V gene TRBV6-1, with D uncertain. The germline V gene has CDR1 MNHNS and CDR2 SASEGT. This CDR3 region has 13 residues. V lost 10 bases, J lost 2 bases, and 12 bases lay in between. The CDR3, as DNA: TGTGCCATAAGATGGGGAGCTGGAAACACCATATATTTT. Its protein product is CAIRWGAGNTIYF.

The V and J genes are TRBV7-8 and TRBJ2-1, with 14 bases aligning to TRBD2. J was trimmed by 9 bases and V by 5 bases; bases with no gene match: 9. Germline values: CDR1 SGHVS, CDR2 FQNEAQ. The CDR3 is 16 residues long. The CDR3 sequence: CASSPSPTSGGGEQFF. The CDR3 DNA reads TGTGCCAGCAGCCCTAGCCCGACTAGCGGGGGGGGTGAGCAGTTCTTC.